Below, one TCR beta chain is given with its context. The data originate from a study of cytomegalovirus exposure and HLA in healthy donors. Germline CDR1 reads SNHLY; CDR2 reads FYNNEI. This CDR3 has 15 residues. V was cut by 4 bases and J by 0 bases, with 12 bases left in between. PCR employed 60 Vbeta and 13 Jbeta primers. The data were produced by immunoSEQ multiplex PCR, yet TCRdb's version contains in-frame clones alone and is incomplete. The repertoire has some 250,000 clones, roughly 82% of them found once; the top ten carry 5.4%. Sequenced: PBMCs. The rearrangement links TRBV2 to TRBJ1-1, with a possible D match to TRBD1 (5 bases). The receptor was isolated from a woman aged 40 to 50 in good health and CMV-seropositive. The CDR3 nucleotides read TGTGCCAGCAGTGCTGACAGCTCTATGAACACTGAAGCTTTCTTT. It specifies CASSADSSMNTEAFF.